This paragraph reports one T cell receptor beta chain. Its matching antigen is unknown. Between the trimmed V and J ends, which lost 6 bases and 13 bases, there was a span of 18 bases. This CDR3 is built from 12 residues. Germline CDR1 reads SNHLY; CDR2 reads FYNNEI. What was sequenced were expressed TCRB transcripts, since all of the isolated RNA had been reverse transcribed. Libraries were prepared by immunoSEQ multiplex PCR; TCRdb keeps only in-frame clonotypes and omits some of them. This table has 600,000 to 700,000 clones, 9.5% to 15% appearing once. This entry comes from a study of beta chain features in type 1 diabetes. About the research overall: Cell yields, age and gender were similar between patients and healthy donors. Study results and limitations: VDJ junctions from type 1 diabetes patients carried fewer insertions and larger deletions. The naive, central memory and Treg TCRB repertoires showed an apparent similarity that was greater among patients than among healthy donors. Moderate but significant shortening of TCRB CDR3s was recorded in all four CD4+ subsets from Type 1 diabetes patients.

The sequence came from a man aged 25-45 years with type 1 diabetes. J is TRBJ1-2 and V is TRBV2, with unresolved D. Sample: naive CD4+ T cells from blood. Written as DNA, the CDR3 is TGTGCCAGCAGCACCTCGGACGCCGGCGGCACCTTC. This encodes CASSTSDAGGTF.